These T cell receptor beta chains were read from a single sample in a study of vaccination effects on CD4 cells after COVID-19. Measured with immunoSEQ multiplex PCR; TCRdb has only the in-frame clones, and not every one. The repertoire holds about 66,000 clones, 74% seen once, with about 2.2% in the top ten. These TCRs are of unknown antigen specificity. Material: CD4+ T cells from PBMCs cultured without peptide, obtained after COVID-19 vaccination. These receptor sequences come from a human donor who received a COVID-19 vaccine. Both conserved end residues are part of each CDR3. A D gene is named only where the DNA matches it firmly. The listing skips clone size in some rows; elsewhere it reads once, few, many or a size class.

V	J	D	size	DNA	CDR3
TRBV6-1	TRBJ2-1	.	once	TGTGCCAGCAGTGAACAGGGCTTTCCCTACAATGAGCAGTTCTTC	CASSEQGFPYNEQFF
TRBV27	TRBJ1-2	.	.	TGTGCCAGCAGTTTAGCCAGCCCTCCTAACTATGGCTACACCTTC	CASSLASPPNYGYTF
TRBV11-2	TRBJ2-5	TRBD1	.	TGTGCCAGCAGCCTGGGACAGGGTAGAACGGAGACCCAGTACTTC	CASSLGQGRTETQYF
TRBV4-1	TRBJ1-3	.	.	TGCGCCAGCAGCCACCCCGGGCAGACCTACTCTGGAAACACCATATATTTT	CASSHPGQTYSGNTIYF
TRBV12-3/TRBV12-4	TRBJ1-5	.	few	TGTGCCAGCACCCGCGGGGATCAGCCCCAGCATTTT	CASTRGDQPQHF
TRBV7-3	TRBJ1-6	.	.	TGTGCCAGCAGCTTAGATAAGGCCTCACCCCTCCACTTT	CASSLDKASPLHF
TRBV5-1	TRBJ2-1	.	.	TGCGCCAGCAGCTTGCTCGCAGGAGCAGAACACAATGAGCAGTTCTTC	CASSLLAGAEHNEQFF
TRBV6-1	TRBJ1-5	TRBD1	.	TGTGCCAGCAGTGAAGGGGTTGACAGGGGGACTCAGCCCCAGCATTTT	CASSEGVDRGTQPQHF
TRBV11-3	TRBJ2-3	.	.	TGTGCCAGCAGCTTAGGGGGCACTCACACAGATACGCAGTATTTT	CASSLGGTHTDTQYF
TRBV7-3	TRBJ2-5	.	.	TGTGCCAGCAGCCCGGGCGCGACCGGGACGGGGAGGGAGACCCAGTACTTC	CASSPGATGTGRETQYF
TRBV7-2	TRBJ1-3	.	.	TGTGCCAGCAGCTTAGTACCTTTGGCGTTAACTGGAAACACCATATATTTT	CASSLVPLALTGNTIYF
TRBV29-1	TRBJ1-2	.	.	TGCAGCGTTGAAGCCTCCGCGTCGACTGGTGTGTACACCTTC	CSVEASASTGVYTF
TRBV7-9	TRBJ1-5	TRBD1	few	TGTGCCAGCAGCCCACCGGGACAGGGAGTGCCCCAGCATTTT	CASSPPGQGVPQHF
TRBV10-2	TRBJ1-2	.	.	TGCGCCAGCAGGGACTTCGGGGTTGGCTACACCTTC	CASRDFGVGYTF
TRBV4-3	TRBJ1-5	TRBD1	few	TGCGCCAGCAGCCAAGCTTACAGGGGGGGCAATCAGCCCCAGCATTTT	CASSQAYRGGNQPQHF
TRBV19	TRBJ2-1	.	.	TGTGCCAGTAGTATAGCCCAGGGGCGGGGGTCCTACAATGAGCAGTTCTTC	CASSIAQGRGSYNEQFF
TRBV14	TRBJ2-5	.	.	TGTGCCAGCAGCCAAGATCGGGTCCAAGAGACCCAGTACTTC	CASSQDRVQETQYF
TRBV12-5	TRBJ2-1	TRBD2	.	TGTGCTAGTGGTGGACTAGCGGGGTCACACTCCTACAATGAGCAGTTCTTC	CASGGLAGSHSYNEQFF
TRBV5-8	TRBJ2-5	TRBD2	few	TGTGCCAGCAGCCCGAGCGGGGGGATCCAAGAGACCCAGTACTTC	CASSPSGGIQETQYF
TRBV6-1	TRBJ1-1	.	few	TGTGCCAGCAGTGAAAGGCCGGACACTGAAGCTTTCTTT	CASSERPDTEAFF
TRBV7-2	TRBJ1-4	.	.	TGTGCCAGCAGCTTAGTGAGGGGAGCAACTAATGAAAAACTGTTTTTT	CASSLVRGATNEKLFF
TRBV5-5	TRBJ2-1	.	.	TGTGCCAGCAGCAGGCGGTCGGGGCTAGACAATGAGCAGTTCTTC	CASSRRSGLDNEQFF
TRBV2	TRBJ2-6	.	.	TGTGCCAGCATGGGGTTTGGGGAATTCCTGACTTTC	CASMGFGEFLTF
TRBV10-3	TRBJ1-2	.	.	TGTGCCATCAGAGCTGACAGGATCTATGGCTACACCTTC	CAIRADRIYGYTF
TRBV25-1	TRBJ1-2	.	.	TGTGCCAGCAGTGAACTATTTGGCAGGGAGCATGGCTACACCTTC	CASSELFGREHGYTF
TRBV5-4	TRBJ2-1	TRBD2	.	TGTGCCAGCAGCTTGGGGGCCGCGGGGGGTAGGAATGAGCAGTTCTTC	CASSLGAAGGRNEQFF
TRBV24-1	TRBJ2-3	.	.	TGTGCCACCAGTGATGTCACAGGTACGACAGATACGCAGTATTTT	CATSDVTGTTDTQYF
TRBV5-1	TRBJ1-2	.	.	TGCGCCAGCAGCCAAGTGGTCGGCTATGGCTACACCTTC	CASSQVVGYGYTF
TRBV4-3	TRBJ1-2	.	.	TGCGCCAGCAGCCCGCCCGGGACCCTTTATGGCTACACCTTC	CASSPPGTLYGYTF
TRBV19	TRBJ2-1	.	.	TGTGCCAGTAGTAGAGGTTACAATGAGCAGTTCTTC	CASSRGYNEQFF
TRBV6-5	TRBJ2-2	.	few	TGTGCCAGCAAATCCCCCTATCGCGACACCGGGGAGCTGTTTTTT	CASKSPYRDTGELFF
TRBV6-5	TRBJ2-2	.	.	TGTGCCAGCACCACGCCGGGCGGCGGGGAGCTGTTTTTT	CASTTPGGGELFF
TRBV5-1	TRBJ1-1	TRBD1	.	TGCGCCAGCAGCCTAAACAGGGGGCTCGGAGCTTTCTTT	CASSLNRGLGAFF
TRBV19	TRBJ2-3	.	.	TGTGCCAGTAGTGACCCTCAAAGGACGCCAGATACGCAGTATTTT	CASSDPQRTPDTQYF
TRBV19	TRBJ2-5	.	.	TGTGCCAGTAGTATAGGTCCAGGGAGCGAGACCCAGTACTTC	CASSIGPGSETQYF
TRBV3-1/TRBV3-2	TRBJ1-3	.	.	TGTGCCAGCAGCCAGATGGCGGTGGGAAACACCATATATTTT	CASSQMAVGNTIYF
TRBV19	TRBJ2-5	.	once	TGTGCCAGTAGTATACGGGGACAAGAGACCCAGTACTTC	CASSIRGQETQYF
TRBV24-1	TRBJ1-1	TRBD1	few	TGTGCCACCAGTGAGTCGGGACAGGGTGTTACTGAAGCTTTCTTT	CATSESGQGVTEAFF
TRBV9	TRBJ2-5	TRBD2	.	TGTGCCAGCAGCGTTAGCGGGGGGGCCTCATCGTGGGAGACCCAGTACTTC	CASSVSGGASSWETQYF
TRBV11-2	TRBJ1-2	.	.	TGTGCCAGCAGCTTAGGAGGCGCGGGGAACTATGGCTACACCTTC	CASSLGGAGNYGYTF
TRBV6-5	TRBJ1-2	.	once	TGTGCCAGCAGTCGGACACAGGCGAGAGGCTACACCTTC	CASSRTQARGYTF
TRBV7-2	TRBJ2-5	TRBD1	once	TGTGCCAGCAGCTTGCAGGACAGGGGCCAGGAGACCCAGTACTTC	CASSLQDRGQETQYF
TRBV7-2	TRBJ1-6	.	few	TGTGCCAGCAGCTTAGGGTCGGGAGGGTTTCGCTCACCCCTCCACTTT	CASSLGSGGFRSPLHF
TRBV5-4	TRBJ1-2	TRBD1	.	TGTGCCAGCAGTCGGGCCGCTCAGGGGGAAGGTTCTGGCTACACCTTC	CASSRAAQGEGSGYTF
TRBV4-2	TRBJ2-4	TRBD2	.	TGTGCCAGCAGCCCGTGTAAGGGACTAGCGGAAAACAAAAACATTCAGTACTTC	CASSPCKGLAENKNIQYF
TRBV30	TRBJ2-3	TRBD2	.	TGTGCCTGGAAACCAGCGGGAGGCACAGATACGCAGTATTTT	CAWKPAGGTDTQYF
TRBV6-2/TRBV6-3	TRBJ1-4	.	.	TGTGCCAGCAGGCCTCCAAGGGACGGTGAAAAACTGTTTTTT	CASRPPRDGEKLFF
TRBV6-2/TRBV6-3	TRBJ2-4	TRBD1	.	TGTGCCAGCAGCCCGGACAGGGGGCAGAACATTCAGTACTTC	CASSPDRGQNIQYF
TRBV24-1	TRBJ1-5	TRBD1	.	TGTGCCACCGGTCACAGGGGCGCAGATCAGCCCCAGCATTTT	CATGHRGADQPQHF
TRBV5-8	TRBJ2-2	.	.	TGTGCCAGCAGCTTCGGGTACTTGGCGGCGAACACCGGGGAGCTGTTTTTT	CASSFGYLAANTGELFF
TRBV6-6	TRBJ2-3	.	.	TGTGCCAGCAGTTACTCTGCGGGTGGGGCCCAGTATTTT	CASSYSAGGAQYF
TRBV6-6	TRBJ2-3	.	.	TGTGCCAGCAGTTACGTCCAAACTAGCACAGATACGCAGTATTTT	CASSYVQTSTDTQYF
TRBV6-5	TRBJ2-4	TRBD2	once	TGTGCCAGCAGCTGGACTAGCGGCAAAAACATTCAGTACTTC	CASSWTSGKNIQYF
TRBV6-2/TRBV6-3	TRBJ1-5	.	.	TGTGCCAGCAGTTACGGTGGATGGCAGCCCCAGCATTTT	CASSYGGWQPQHF
TRBV21-1	TRBJ1-6	.	.	TGTGCCAGCGGAGGGAGACAGGGGAATTCACCCCTCCACTTT	CASGGRQGNSPLHF
TRBV7-8	TRBJ2-3	.	.	TGTGCCAGCAGCCCCGAGCTGGCTCCCACGCAGTATTTT	CASSPELAPTQYF
TRBV18	TRBJ2-6	.	few	TGTGCCAGCTCTCGGCAGGGAGCCTCTGGGGCCAACGTCCTGACTTTC	CASSRQGASGANVLTF
TRBV5-1	TRBJ1-4	.	.	TGCGCCAGCAGCTTATTGACAGGCCTTAATGAAAAACTGTTTTTT	CASSLLTGLNEKLFF
TRBV7-2	TRBJ1-6	.	.	TGTGCCAGCAGCATGGCCCTCTTTAATTCACCCCTCCACTTT	CASSMALFNSPLHF
TRBV25-1	TRBJ1-3	.	.	TGTGCCAGCACGCCCTCTGGAAACACCATATATTTT	CASTPSGNTIYF